These 19 T cell receptor beta chains were all obtained from the same sample, sequenced in a study of neoadjuvant anti-PD-1 for oral cavity cancer. Libraries were prepared by immunoSEQ multiplex PCR; TCRdb keeps only in-frame clonotypes and omits some of them. The table includes some 61,000 clones, roughly 81% detected once. Time point given: after neoadjuvant nivolumab, at surgical resection. The sample in question was PBMCs, obtained after nivolumab (anti-PD-1) treatment. These receptor sequences come from a person aged 35-79 years with oral cavity squamous cell carcinoma.

The chain combines TRBV10-2 with TRBJ2-6; D is possibly TRBD1 (6 bases). Deletions cut 11 bases from V and 2 bases from J, with 16 bases between. Germline CDR1 WSHSY, CDR2 SAAADI. CDR3 length: 15 amino acids. The CDR3 coding sequence is TGCGCCGCCGAGGGGGACACAGCTGGGGCCAACGTCCTGACTTTC. Its translation: CAAEGDTAGANVLTF.

In its sample, this clone was seen a few times. V and J are TRBV30 and TRBJ2-1; D is uncertain. Trimming cost V 1 base and J 3 bases, with 16 bases left between them. This CDR3 has 16 amino acids. CDR1 is GTSNPN, CDR2 SVGIG, per germline (reference sequence). CDR3 nucleotides: TGTGCCTGGAGTGCCGTCTTCGCGGCTAGCTACAATGAGCAGTTCTTC. Its protein is CAWSAVFAASYNEQFF.

This sequence joins TRBV30 and TRBJ1-1; D perhaps matches TRBD1 (5 bases). With 3 bases removed from V and 0 bases from J, the gap between germline ends came to 11 bases. This CDR3 has 14 residues. Germline V gene data show CDR1 as GTSNPN and CDR2 as SVGIG (reference sequence). CDR3 loop: CAWSAQAMNTEAFF. CDR3 coding DNA: TGTGCCTGGAGCGCACAGGCTATGAACACTGAAGCTTTCTTT.

The chain recombines TRBV30 with TRBJ1-5; D may be TRBD1 (5 bases). The V and J ends lost 2 bases and 0 bases respectively, with 14 bases between them. Germline V lookup: CDR1 GTSNPN, CDR2 SVGIG (reference sequence). The CDR3 runs to 16 residues. CDR3 in DNA: TGTGCCTGGAGTATGGGGGGGGACTATAGCAATCAGCCCCAGCATTTT. Protein sequence: CAWSMGGDYSNQPQHF.

The table lists this clone with a count of one. The chain is built from TRBV30 and TRBJ2-2; D is perhaps TRBD1 (5 bases). V was trimmed by 5 bases and J by 3 bases, leaving 13 bases between them. Germline V gene sequence: CDR1 GTSNPN, CDR2 SVGIG (reference sequence). CDR3 size: 14 residues. CDR3 region: CAWATAGHTGELFF. CDR3 sequence (DNA): TGTGCCTGGGCGACCGCAGGGCACACCGGGGAGCTGTTTTTT. Combining the CDR3 with reference TRBV30 and TRBJ2-2 gives the whole variable domain SQTIHQWPATLVQPVGSPLSLECTVEGTSNPNLYWYRQAAGRGLQLLFYSVGIGQISSEVPQNLSASRPQDRQFILSSKKLLLSDSGFYLCAWATAGHTGELFFGEGSRLTVL.

The chain employs TRBV29-1 and TRBJ2-1, with TRBD2 identical over 8 bases. The CDR3 has 14 residues. Per the germline V gene, CDR1 is SQVTM and CDR2 is ANQGSEA. J lost 6 bases, V lost 3 bases, and 7 bases had no gene match. DNA of the CDR3: TGCAGCGTTGAGACGACGGGAGGGCCCAATGAGCAGTTCTTC. Protein sequence: CSVETTGGPNEQFF.

The V and J genes are TRBV9 and TRBJ1-3, with D tentatively TRBD1 (6 bases). V shed 4 bases and J shed 4 bases, with 18 bases lying between them. Germline lookup yields CDR1 SGDLS and CDR2 YYNGEE. The CDR3 covers 16 residues. CDR3 loop: CASSSLSEGGGNTIYF. CDR3 in DNA: TGTGCCAGCAGCTCCCTCTCCGAAGGGGGAGGAAACACCATATATTTT.

CDR3 sequence reads: CASSPIAGGPLYEQYF. CDR3 DNA: TGTGCCAGCAGTCCAATAGCGGGAGGGCCTCTTTACGAGCAGTACTTC. The chain couples TRBV28 to TRBJ2-7, with 11 bases matching TRBD2. In germline, CDR1 is MDHEN, CDR2 SYDVKM. V dropped 5 bases and J dropped 4; count of bases not matched to a gene: 10. The CDR3 totals 16 residues.

The V and J genes are TRBV10-3 and TRBJ2-3; D could derive from TRBD1 or TRBD2 (6 bases each). V lost 10 bases and J lost 1, with 18 bases in between. Germline assignment: CDR1 ENHRY and CDR2 SYGVKD. This CDR3 is 15 amino acids long. The CDR3 here is CATLEGEVGTDTQYF. DNA of the CDR3: TGTGCCACCCTGGAGGGGGAGGTTGGCACAGATACGCAGTATTTT.

The V call is TRBV7-6, the J call TRBJ2-7, with D possibly being TRBD1 (5 bases). The germline V gene encodes CDR1 SGHVS and CDR2 FNYEAQ. The V and J ends lost 5 bases and 1 base respectively, with 12 bases between them. This CDR3 contains 14 residues. DNA of the CDR3: TGTGCCAGCAGCCCAGGGCTAAGGTCCTACGAGCAGTACTTC. Amino acids: CASSPGLRSYEQYF.

There are a few counts of this clone. The chain uses TRBV19 and TRBJ1-1; no clear D. This CDR3 spans 12 amino acids. V lost 3 bases, J lost 7 bases, and 9 bases lay in between. Germline CDR1 and CDR2: LNHDA and SQIVND (reference sequence). CDR3 coding DNA: TGTGCCAGTAGTATGTCTGGTTATGAAGCTTTCTTT. Translation gives CASSMSGYEAFF.

The rearrangement links TRBV9 to TRBJ2-7; D remains unclear. V gave up 0 bases and J gave up 5 bases, with 12 bases separating them. The CDR3 is made up of 14 amino acids. Germline-derived CDR1 and CDR2 are SGDLS and YYNGEE. The CDR3 region has the DNA TGTGCCAGCAGCGTAGGGTGGGCGTCGAACGAGCAGTACTTC. This sequence encodes CASSVGWASNEQYF.

This chain joins TRBV4-2 and TRBJ2-5; D is tentatively TRBD1 or TRBD2 (5 bases each). Trimming took 1 base from V and 3 from J, leaving 9 bases between them. CDR3 length equals 14 residues. Germline CDR1 reads LGHNA; CDR2 reads YNFKEQ. The CDR3 DNA reads TGTGCCAGCAGCCAAGCCAGGGACGAAGAGACCCAGTACTTC. Translation gives CASSQARDEETQYF.

The CDR3 reads CASSLKFGAPGANVLTF. DNA of the CDR3: TGTGCCAGCAGCTTGAAGTTCGGGGCGCCTGGGGCCAACGTCCTGACTTTC. This sequence joins TRBV5-4 and TRBJ2-6; D could derive from TRBD1 or TRBD2 (5 bases each). V lost 1 base and J lost 2, with 13 bases in between. This CDR3 has 17 amino acids. The V gene's germline CDR1 is SGHNT and CDR2 YYREEE (reference sequence).

The chain joins TRBV27 to TRBJ1-1; D gene uncertain. CDR1 and CDR2 (germline): MNHEY, SMNVEV (reference sequence). Between the trimmed V and J ends, which lost 3 bases and 1 base, there was a span of 9 bases. CDR3 size: 14 residues. CDR3 nucleotide sequence: TGTGCCAGCAGTTTTTTTCACGGGAACACTGAAGCTTTCTTT. This sequence encodes CASSFFHGNTEAFF.

The chain employs TRBV9 and TRBJ2-7; the match to TRBD2 covers 8 bases. This CDR3 region has 16 residues. CDR1 SGDLS and CDR2 YYNGEE come from the germline V gene. The junction had 11 bases not matched to a gene; V was cut back by 0 bases and J by 6 bases. The CDR3, as DNA: TGTGCCAGCAGCGTAGGGTCCAGCGGGAGTATTGGCGAGCAGTACTTC. Protein: CASSVGSSGSIGEQYF. Supplemented by reference TRBV9 and TRBJ2-7, the full variable domain reads DSGVTQTPKHLITATGQRVTLRCSPRSGDLSVYWYQQSLDQGLQFLIQYYNGEERAKGNILERFSAQQFPDLHSELNLSSLELGDSALYFCASSVGSSGSIGEQYFGPGTRLTVT.

The gene calls are TRBV11-2 and TRBJ2-3, with D perhaps assigned TRBD1 or TRBD2 (6 bases each). V lost 1 base to trimming and J lost 3 bases, with 8 bases between them. The CDR3 sequence is 14 residues long. Germline V gives CDR1 SGHAT, CDR2 FQNNGV. CDR3 loop: CASSLGGATDTQYF. As DNA, the CDR3 is TGTGCCAGCAGCTTAGGGGGGGCGACAGATACGCAGTATTTT.

The rearrangement joins TRBV5-5 to TRBJ2-5; weak D call: TRBD1 (6 bases). Germline CDR1 and CDR2: SGHKS and YYEKEE (reference sequence). The V end was cut by 4 bases, the J end by 7 bases, with 17 bases between. The CDR3 has 14 amino acids. CDR3 region: CASSRTVLVVTQYF. For the CDR3, the DNA is TGTGCCAGCAGCCGGACAGTCCTCGTAGTGACCCAGTACTTC. Looking up the rest from reference TRBV5-5 and TRBJ2-5 gives the full variable domain: DAGVTQSPTHLIKTRGQQVTLRCSPISGHKSVSWYQQVLGQGPQFIFQYYEKEERGRGNFPDRFSARQFPNYSSELNVNALLLGDSALYLCASSRTVLVVTQYFGPGTRLLVL.

This sequence joins TRBV7-6 and TRBJ2-5; D is unresolved. This CDR3 has 11 amino acids. CDR1 SGHVS and CDR2 FNYEAQ come from the germline V gene. Trimming pared 8 bases from V and 2 bases from J, leaving 6 bases between. The CDR3, as DNA: TGTGCCAGCGGTAGTCAAGAGACCCAGTACTTC. It is translated as CASGSQETQYF. Together with reference TRBV7-6 and TRBJ2-5, the CDR3 gives the full variable domain: GAGVSQSPRYKVTKRGQDVALRCDPISGHVSLYWYRQALGQGPEFLTYFNYEAQQDKSGLPNDRFSAERPEGSISTLTIQRTEQRDSAMYRCASGSQETQYFGPGTRLLVL.